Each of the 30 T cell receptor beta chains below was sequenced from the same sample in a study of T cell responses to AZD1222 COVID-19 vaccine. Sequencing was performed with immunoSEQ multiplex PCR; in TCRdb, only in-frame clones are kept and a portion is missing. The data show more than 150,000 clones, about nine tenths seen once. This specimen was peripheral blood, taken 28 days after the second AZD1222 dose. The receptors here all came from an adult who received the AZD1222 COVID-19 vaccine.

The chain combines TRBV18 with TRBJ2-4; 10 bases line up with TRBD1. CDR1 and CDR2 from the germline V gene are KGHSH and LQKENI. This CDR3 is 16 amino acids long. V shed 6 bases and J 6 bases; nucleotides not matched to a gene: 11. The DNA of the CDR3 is TGTGCCAGCTCGCCCCCGGGGACAGGGGCGCTAAACATTCAGTACTTC. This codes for CASSPPGTGALNIQYF.

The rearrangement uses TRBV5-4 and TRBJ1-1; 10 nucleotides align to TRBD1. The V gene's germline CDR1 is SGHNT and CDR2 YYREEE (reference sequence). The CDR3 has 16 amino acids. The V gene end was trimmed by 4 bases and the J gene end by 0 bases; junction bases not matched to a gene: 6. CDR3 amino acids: CASSQGQGLMNTEAFF. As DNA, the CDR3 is TGTGCCAGCAGCCAGGGACAGGGGTTGATGAACACTGAAGCTTTCTTT.

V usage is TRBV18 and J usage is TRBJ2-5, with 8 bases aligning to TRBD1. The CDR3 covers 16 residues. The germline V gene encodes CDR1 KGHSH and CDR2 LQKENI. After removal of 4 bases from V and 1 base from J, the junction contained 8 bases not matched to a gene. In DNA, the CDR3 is TGTGCCAGCTCACTTGCGACCGGGACAGGCCAAGAGACCCAGTACTTC. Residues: CASSLATGTGQETQYF.

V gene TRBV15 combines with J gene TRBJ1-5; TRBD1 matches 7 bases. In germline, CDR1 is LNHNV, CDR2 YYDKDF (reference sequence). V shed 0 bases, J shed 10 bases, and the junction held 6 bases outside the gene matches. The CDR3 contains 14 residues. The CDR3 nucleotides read TGTGCCACCAGCAGAGACAGGGGGTACACACCCCAGCATTTT. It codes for CATSRDRGYTPQHF.

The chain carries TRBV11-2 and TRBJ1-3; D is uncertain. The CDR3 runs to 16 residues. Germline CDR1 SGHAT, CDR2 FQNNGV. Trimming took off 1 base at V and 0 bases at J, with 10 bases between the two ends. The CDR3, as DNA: TGTGCCAGCAGCTTAGTCAGACCCGGCTCTGGAAACACCATATATTTT. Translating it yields CASSLVRPGSGNTIYF.

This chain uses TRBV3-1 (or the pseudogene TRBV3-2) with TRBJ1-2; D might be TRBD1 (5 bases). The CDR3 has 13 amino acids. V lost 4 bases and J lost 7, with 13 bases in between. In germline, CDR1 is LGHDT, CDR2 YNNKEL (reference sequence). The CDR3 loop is CASSPDNRGGYTF. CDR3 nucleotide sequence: TGTGCCAGCAGCCCGGACAATCGCGGTGGCTACACCTTC.

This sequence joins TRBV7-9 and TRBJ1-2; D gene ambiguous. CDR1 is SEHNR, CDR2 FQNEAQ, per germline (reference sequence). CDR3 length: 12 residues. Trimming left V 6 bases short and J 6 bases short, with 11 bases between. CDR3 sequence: CASSYGGNGYTF. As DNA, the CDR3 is TGTGCCAGCAGTTATGGTGGGAATGGCTACACCTTC.

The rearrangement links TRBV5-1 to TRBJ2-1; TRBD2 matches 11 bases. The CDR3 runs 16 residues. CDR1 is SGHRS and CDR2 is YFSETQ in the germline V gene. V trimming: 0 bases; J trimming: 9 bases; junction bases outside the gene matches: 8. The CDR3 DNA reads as TGCGCCAGCAGCTTGGTCCCTAGCGGGGGGATGGGTGAGCAGTTCTTC. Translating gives CASSLVPSGGMGEQFF.

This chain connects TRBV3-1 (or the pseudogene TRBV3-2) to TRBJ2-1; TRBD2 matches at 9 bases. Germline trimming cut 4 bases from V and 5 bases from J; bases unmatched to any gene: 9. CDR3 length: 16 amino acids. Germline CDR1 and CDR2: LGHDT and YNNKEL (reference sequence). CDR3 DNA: TGTGCCAGCAGCCTCCGGCGAGCGGGGGGTAACAATGAGCAGTTCTTC. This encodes CASSLRRAGGNNEQFF.

The CDR3 sequence: CASSLGQETQYF. The CDR3 nucleotides are TGTGCCAGCAGTTTGGGGCAAGAGACCCAGTACTTC. The rearrangement joins TRBV6-5 to TRBJ2-5; D not certain. Germline V gives CDR1 MNHEY, CDR2 SVGAGI. The V end was cut by 4 bases, the J end by 2 bases, with 5 bases between. The CDR3 runs 12 residues.

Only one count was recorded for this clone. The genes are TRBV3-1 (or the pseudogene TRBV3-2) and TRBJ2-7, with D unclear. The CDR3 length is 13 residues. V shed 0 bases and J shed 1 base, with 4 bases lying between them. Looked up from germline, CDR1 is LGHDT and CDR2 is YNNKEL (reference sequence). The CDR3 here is CASSQDTSYEQYF. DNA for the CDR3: TGTGCCAGCAGCCAAGACACTTCCTACGAGCAGTACTTC.

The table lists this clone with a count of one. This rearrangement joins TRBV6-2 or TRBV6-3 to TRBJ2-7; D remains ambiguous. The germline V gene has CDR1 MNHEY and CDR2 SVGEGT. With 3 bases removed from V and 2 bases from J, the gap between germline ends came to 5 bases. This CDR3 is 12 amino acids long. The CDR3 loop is CASSYIAYEQYF. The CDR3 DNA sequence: TGTGCCAGCAGTTATATCGCCTACGAGCAGTACTTC.

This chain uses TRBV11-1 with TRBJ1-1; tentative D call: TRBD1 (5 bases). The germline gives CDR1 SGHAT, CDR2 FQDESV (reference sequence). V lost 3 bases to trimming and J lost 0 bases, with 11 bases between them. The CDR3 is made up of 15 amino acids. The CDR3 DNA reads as TGTGCCAGCAGCTTCGGGGGTCCCATGAACACTGAAGCTTTCTTT. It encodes CASSFGGPMNTEAFF.

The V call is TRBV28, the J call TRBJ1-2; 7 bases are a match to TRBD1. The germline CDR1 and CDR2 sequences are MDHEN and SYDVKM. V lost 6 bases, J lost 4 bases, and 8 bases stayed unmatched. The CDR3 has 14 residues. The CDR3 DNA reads TGTGCCAGCAGGATTCAGGGGGAGGTCTATGGCTACACCTTC. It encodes CASRIQGEVYGYTF.

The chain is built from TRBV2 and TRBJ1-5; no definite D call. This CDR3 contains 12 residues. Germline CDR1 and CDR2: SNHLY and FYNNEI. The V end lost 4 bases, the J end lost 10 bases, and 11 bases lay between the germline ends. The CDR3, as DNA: TGTGCCAGCAGTGCAGGCAGTCCACCCCAGCATTTT. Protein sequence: CASSAGSPPQHF.

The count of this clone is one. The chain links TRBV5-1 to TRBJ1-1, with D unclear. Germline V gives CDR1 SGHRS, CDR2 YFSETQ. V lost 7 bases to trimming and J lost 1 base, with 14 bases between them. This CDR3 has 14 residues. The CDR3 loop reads CASLPSAPNTEAFF. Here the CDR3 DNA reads TGCGCCAGCCTCCCTTCCGCGCCGAACACTGAAGCTTTCTTT. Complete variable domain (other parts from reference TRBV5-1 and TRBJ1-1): KAGVTQTPRYLIKTRGQQVTLSCSPISGHRSVSWYQQTPGQGLQFLFEYFSETQRNKGNFPGRFSGRQFSNSRSEMNVSTLELGDSALYLCASLPSAPNTEAFFGQGTRLTVV.

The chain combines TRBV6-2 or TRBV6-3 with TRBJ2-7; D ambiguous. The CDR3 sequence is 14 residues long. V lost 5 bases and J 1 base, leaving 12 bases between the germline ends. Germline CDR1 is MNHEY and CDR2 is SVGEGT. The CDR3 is CASSRRVLSYEQYF. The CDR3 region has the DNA TGTGCCAGCAGTCGCCGGGTCCTATCCTACGAGCAGTACTTC.

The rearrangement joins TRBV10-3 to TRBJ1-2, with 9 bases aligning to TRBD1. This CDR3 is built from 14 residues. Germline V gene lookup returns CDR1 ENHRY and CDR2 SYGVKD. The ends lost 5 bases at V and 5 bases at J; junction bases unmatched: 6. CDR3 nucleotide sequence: TGTGCCATCAGTCAGGACAGGGGCCGATATGGCTACACCTTC. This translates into CAISQDRGRYGYTF.

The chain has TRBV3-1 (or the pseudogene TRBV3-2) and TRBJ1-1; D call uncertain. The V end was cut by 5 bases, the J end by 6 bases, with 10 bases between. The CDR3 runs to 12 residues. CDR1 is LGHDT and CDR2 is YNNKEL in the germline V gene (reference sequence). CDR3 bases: TGTGCCAGCAGCTTTCGAGGCTCTGAAGCTTTCTTT. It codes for CASSFRGSEAFF.

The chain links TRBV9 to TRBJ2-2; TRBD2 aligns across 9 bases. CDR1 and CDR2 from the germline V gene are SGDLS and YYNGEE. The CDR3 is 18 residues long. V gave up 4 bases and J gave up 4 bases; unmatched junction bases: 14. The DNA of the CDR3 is TGTGCCAGCAGCCCCCGTTTAGCGGGAGACGGGGTCACCGGGGAGCTGTTTTTT. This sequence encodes CASSPRLAGDGVTGELFF.

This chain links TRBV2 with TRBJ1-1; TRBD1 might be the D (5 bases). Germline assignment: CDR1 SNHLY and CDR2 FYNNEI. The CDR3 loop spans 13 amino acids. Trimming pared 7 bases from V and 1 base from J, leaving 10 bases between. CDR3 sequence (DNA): TGTGCCAGCAATGGCAGGGAGAACACTGAAGCTTTCTTT. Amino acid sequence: CASNGRENTEAFF.

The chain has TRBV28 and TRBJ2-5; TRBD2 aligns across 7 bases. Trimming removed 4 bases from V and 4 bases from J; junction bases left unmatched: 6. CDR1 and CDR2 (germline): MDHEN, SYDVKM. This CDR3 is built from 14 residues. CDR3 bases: TGTGCCAGCAGTTCTCCCCCGGGGGGAGAGACCCAGTACTTC. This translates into CASSSPPGGETQYF.

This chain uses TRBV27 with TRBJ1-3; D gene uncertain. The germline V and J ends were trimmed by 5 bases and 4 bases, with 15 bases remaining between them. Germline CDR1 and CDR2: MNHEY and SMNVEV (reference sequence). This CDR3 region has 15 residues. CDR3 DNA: TGTGCCAGCAGTCCCTACCCGGCGGGAGGAAACACCATATATTTT. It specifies CASSPYPAGGNTIYF.

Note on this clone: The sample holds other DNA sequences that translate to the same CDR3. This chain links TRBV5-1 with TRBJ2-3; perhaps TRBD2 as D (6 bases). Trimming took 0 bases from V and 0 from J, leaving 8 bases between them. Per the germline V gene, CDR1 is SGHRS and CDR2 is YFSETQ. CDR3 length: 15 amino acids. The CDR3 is CASSLEAGSTDTQYF. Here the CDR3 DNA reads TGCGCCAGCAGCTTGGAGGCGGGAAGCACAGATACGCAGTATTTT.

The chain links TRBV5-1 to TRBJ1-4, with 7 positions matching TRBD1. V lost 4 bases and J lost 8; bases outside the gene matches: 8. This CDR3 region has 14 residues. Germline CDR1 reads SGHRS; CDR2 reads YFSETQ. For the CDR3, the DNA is TGCGCCAGCAGCGAGGGGACAGATGGCGAAAAACTGTTTTTT. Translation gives CASSEGTDGEKLFF.

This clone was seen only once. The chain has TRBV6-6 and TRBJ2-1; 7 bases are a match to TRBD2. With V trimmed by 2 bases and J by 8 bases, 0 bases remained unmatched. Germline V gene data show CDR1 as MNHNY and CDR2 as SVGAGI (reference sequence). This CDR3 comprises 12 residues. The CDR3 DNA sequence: TGTGCCAGCAGTTACACTAGCGATGAGCAGTTCTTC. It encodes CASSYTSDEQFF.

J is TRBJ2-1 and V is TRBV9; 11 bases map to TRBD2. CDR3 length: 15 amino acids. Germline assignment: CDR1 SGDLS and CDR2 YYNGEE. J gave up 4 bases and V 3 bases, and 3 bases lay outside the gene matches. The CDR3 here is CASSARLAGYNEQFF. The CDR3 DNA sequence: TGTGCCAGCAGCGCCAGACTAGCGGGGTACAATGAGCAGTTCTTC. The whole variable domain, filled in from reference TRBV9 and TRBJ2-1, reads DSGVTQTPKHLITATGQRVTLRCSPRSGDLSVYWYQQSLDQGLQFLIQYYNGEERAKGNILERFSAQQFPDLHSELNLSSLELGDSALYFCASSARLAGYNEQFFGPGTRLTVL.

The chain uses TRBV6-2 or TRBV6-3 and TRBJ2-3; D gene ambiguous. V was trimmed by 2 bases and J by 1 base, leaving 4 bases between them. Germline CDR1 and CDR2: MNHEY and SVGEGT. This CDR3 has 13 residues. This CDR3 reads CASSYGGTDTQYF. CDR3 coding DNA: TGTGCCAGCAGTTACGGGGGCACAGATACGCAGTATTTT.

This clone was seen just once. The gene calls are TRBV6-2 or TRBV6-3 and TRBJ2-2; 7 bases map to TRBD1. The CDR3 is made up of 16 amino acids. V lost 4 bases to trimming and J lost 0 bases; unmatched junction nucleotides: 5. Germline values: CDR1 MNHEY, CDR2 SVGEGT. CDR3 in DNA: TGTGCCAGCAGTTCACAGGGGCCCTCGAACACCGGGGAGCTGTTTTTT. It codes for CASSSQGPSNTGELFF.

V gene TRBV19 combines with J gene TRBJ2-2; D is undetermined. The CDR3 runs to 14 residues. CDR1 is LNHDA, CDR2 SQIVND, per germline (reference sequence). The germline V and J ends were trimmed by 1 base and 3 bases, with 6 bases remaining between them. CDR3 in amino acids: CASSIVPDTGELFF. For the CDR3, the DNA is TGTGCCAGTAGTATAGTTCCGGACACCGGGGAGCTGTTTTTT.